The entry that follows covers one TCR beta chain sequence. Primers used in a second PCR of about 7 to 12 cycles were a sample-barcoded 5' primer and a J-beta primer mix. Each CDR3 protein is one row after TCRdb ran MiXCR on the 5' RACE reads. This sample yields around 1,800,000 distinct CDR3 sequences, of which 39% are seen a single time; 20% to 25% belongs to the top ten. The data were taken from a study of blood T cells in healthy people across ages. This CDR3 comprises 14 residues. From germline, CDR1 is SNHLY and CDR2 FYNNEI. V was clipped by 3 bases and J by 5 bases, with 10 bases between them. The receptor comes from a human donor in good health. Sequencing was performed on blood. V and J are TRBV2 and TRBJ2-2, with D tentatively TRBD2 (5 bases). Here the CDR3 DNA reads TGTGCCAGCAGTGATGTCGGGGAGACCGGGGAGCTGTTTTTT. As protein: CASSDVGETGELFF.